Following are 25 T cell receptor beta chains from one sample sequenced in a study of T cell responses to AZD1222 COVID-19 vaccine. Clones were sequenced by immunoSEQ multiplex PCR, and TCRdb holds only the in-frame ones, with some missing. The sample includes about 120,000 clones, 80% to 95% of them seen just once. The sequences come from peripheral blood, collected 28 days after the second dose of the MenACWY control vaccine. The source of these receptors is an adult who received the MenACWY meningococcal vaccine as a control.

In its sample, this clone was seen once. The chain joins TRBV5-8 to TRBJ2-7; D is unresolved. Per germline, CDR1 SGHTS and CDR2 YDEGEE. V was shortened by 1 base and J by 7 bases, with 12 bases between the two germline ends. The CDR3 length is 13 residues. The CDR3 is CASSLRVGREQYF. CDR3 coding DNA: TGTGCCAGCAGCTTGCGGGTTGGTCGGGAGCAGTACTTC.

The rearrangement joins TRBV7-8 to TRBJ1-5; D gene uncertain. CDR1 and CDR2 (germline): SGHVS, FQNEAQ. V lost 0 bases to trimming and J lost 4 bases, with 7 bases between them. The CDR3 extends over 14 amino acids. The CDR3 bases are TGTGCCAGCAGCTTAGCAGGACCAAATCAGCCCCAGCATTTT. Its protein is CASSLAGPNQPQHF.

The chain has TRBV5-4 and TRBJ1-2; D may be TRBD1 (5 bases). The CDR3 is 19 amino acids. Deletions cut 3 bases from V and 0 bases from J, with 24 bases between. Per germline, CDR1 SGHNT and CDR2 YYREEE (reference sequence). The CDR3 DNA reads TGTGCCAGCAGCTCCCTTGGGGCCGGTCTAAATTCTCCTAACTATGGCTACACCTTC. Its translation: CASSSLGAGLNSPNYGYTF.

The chain joins TRBV3-1 (or the pseudogene TRBV3-2) to TRBJ2-3; TRBD2 is a possible D gene (6 bases). V was shortened by 4 bases and J by 7 bases, with 12 bases between the two germline ends. CDR1 is LGHDT, CDR2 YNNKEL, per germline (reference sequence). This CDR3 is 13 amino acids long. The CDR3 nucleotides are TGTGCCAGCAGCCCCACCCTAGCGAATACGCAGTATTTT. Its translation: CASSPTLANTQYF.

The V call is TRBV5-1, the J call TRBJ1-2, with D unresolved. The V end was cut by 1 base, the J end by 6 bases, with 19 bases between. CDR1 and CDR2 from the germline V gene are SGHRS and YFSETQ. CDR3 length: 16 residues. CDR3 amino acids: CASSLPPPGETDGYTF. The DNA for the CDR3 is TGCGCCAGCAGCTTGCCCCCTCCCGGGGAAACGGATGGCTACACCTTC.

The V call is TRBV27, the J call TRBJ1-1; D unresolved. Looked up from germline, CDR1 is MNHEY and CDR2 is SMNVEV (reference sequence). Trimming left V 2 bases short and J 1 base short, with 5 bases between. The CDR3 covers 13 residues. The CDR3, as DNA: TGTGCCAGCAGTTTACGGGAGAACACTGAAGCTTTCTTT. It encodes CASSLRENTEAFF.

This chain joins TRBV28 and TRBJ1-2, with D possibly matching TRBD1 (6 bases). This CDR3 comprises 14 residues. The V end was cut by 5 bases, the J end by 4 bases, with 14 bases between. The V gene's germline CDR1 is MDHEN and CDR2 SYDVKM. The DNA for the CDR3 is TGTGCCAGCAGTCCCCCGGGACATTTCTATGGCTACACCTTC. Translating gives CASSPPGHFYGYTF.

The V gene is TRBV27, the J gene TRBJ2-2; D may correspond to TRBD1 or TRBD2 (5 bases each). The germline V gene encodes CDR1 MNHEY and CDR2 SMNVEV (reference sequence). The CDR3 consists of 14 residues. The V and J ends lost 6 bases and 6 bases respectively, with 14 bases between them. CDR3 in amino acids: CASRGIGGAGELFF. CDR3 nucleotides: TGTGCCAGCAGAGGGATTGGGGGTGCCGGGGAGCTGTTTTTT.

This chain connects TRBV5-6 to TRBJ2-2; D uncertain. CDR3 size: 16 residues. Germline V gene lookup returns CDR1 SGHDT and CDR2 YYEEEE. The V end lost 2 bases, the J end lost 0 bases, and 11 bases lay between the germline ends. The CDR3 DNA is TGTGCCAGCAGCTTCTACCGCCGATCGAACACCGGGGAGCTGTTTTTT. It specifies CASSFYRRSNTGELFF.

This clone was recorded once. Here the CDR3 DNA reads TGTGCCAGCACCAGACTTGATGAGACCCAGTACTTC. Residues: CASTRLDETQYF. The V and J genes are TRBV11-2 and TRBJ2-5; D unclear. V gave up 7 bases and J gave up 5 bases, with 11 bases separating them. This CDR3 is 12 amino acids long. Germline V CDR1 and CDR2: SGHAT, FQNNGV.

The V gene is TRBV27, the J gene TRBJ2-3; D is undetermined. This CDR3 spans 14 amino acids. From germline, CDR1 is MNHEY and CDR2 SMNVEV (reference sequence). V was clipped by 6 bases and J by 6 bases, with 16 bases between them. The DNA of the CDR3 is TGTGCCAGCAGGCACCGGGTCCAGTGGGATACGCAGTATTTT. This sequence encodes CASRHRVQWDTQYF.

This chain joins TRBV10-2 and TRBJ1-5; 9 bases agree with TRBD1. Germline V gene lookup returns CDR1 WSHSY and CDR2 SAAADI. V trimming: 4 bases; J trimming: 5 bases; junction bases outside the gene matches: 0. This CDR3 region has 13 residues. This CDR3 reads CASSGDRDQPQHF. CDR3 DNA sequence: TGCGCCAGCAGTGGGGACAGGGATCAGCCCCAGCATTTT.

The CDR3 reads CATSDPGQGINQPQHF. CDR3 DNA: TGTGCCACCAGTGATCCAGGACAGGGAATCAATCAGCCCCAGCATTTT. V usage is TRBV24-1 and J usage is TRBJ1-5; 8 bases agree with TRBD1. The CDR3 consists of 16 residues. J was trimmed by 3 bases and V by 3 bases; bases with no gene match: 6. The V gene's germline CDR1 is KGHDR and CDR2 SFDVKD.

This rearrangement joins TRBV18 to TRBJ1-1, with D unclear. CDR1 KGHSH and CDR2 LQKENI come from the germline V gene. The V end lost 3 bases, the J end lost 1 base, and 9 bases lay between the germline ends. The CDR3 has 14 residues. The CDR3 DNA follows: TGTGCCAGCTCACCGAAGGGATCGAACACTGAAGCTTTCTTT. Its translation: CASSPKGSNTEAFF.

The chain combines TRBV5-1 with TRBJ1-2, with 9 bases aligning to TRBD1. V trimming: 4 bases; J trimming: 1 base; junction bases outside the gene matches: 5. The CDR3 is 15 residues long. Looked up from germline, CDR1 is SGHRS and CDR2 is YFSETQ. This CDR3 is CASSEGQGDNYGYTF. CDR3 DNA sequence: TGCGCCAGCAGCGAGGGACAGGGAGATAACTATGGCTACACCTTC. Filled out from reference TRBV5-1 and TRBJ1-2, the complete variable domain reads KAGVTQTPRYLIKTRGQQVTLSCSPISGHRSVSWYQQTPGQGLQFLFEYFSETQRNKGNFPGRFSGRQFSNSRSEMNVSTLELGDSALYLCASSEGQGDNYGYTFGSGTRLTVV.

CDR3 sequence: CASSLTTAGAETQYF. CDR3 coding DNA: TGTGCCAGCAGCTTAACGACCGCTGGGGCTGAGACCCAGTACTTC. V and J are TRBV7-6 and TRBJ2-5; tentatively, D is TRBD1 (5 bases). The CDR3 has 15 amino acids. Per the germline V gene, CDR1 is SGHVS and CDR2 is FNYEAQ. V was cut by 2 bases and J by 5 bases, with 15 bases left in between.

J is TRBJ2-1 and V is TRBV5-4, with TRBD2 matching over 7 bases. This CDR3 contains 13 residues. The V segment lost 7 bases and the J segment 6 bases; nucleotides outside the gene matches: 7. CDR1 is SGHNT and CDR2 is YYREEE in the germline V gene (reference sequence). This chain's CDR3 is CASSPLASNEQFF. The CDR3 region has the DNA TGTGCCAGCTCCCCACTAGCGAGCAATGAGCAGTTCTTC.

V is TRBV28 and J is TRBJ2-7; D gene unclear. The ends were cut back, 5 bases at V and 4 bases at J, with 9 bases in the middle. Germline V lookup: CDR1 MDHEN, CDR2 SYDVKM. CDR3 size: 12 residues. CDR3 sequence reads: CASSNYGYEQYF. The DNA of the CDR3 is TGTGCCAGCAGTAATTACGGATACGAGCAGTACTTC.

The chain recombines TRBV29-1 with TRBJ2-6; TRBD1 matches 8 bases. Trimming at V came to 5 bases and at J to 2 bases, leaving 2 bases not matched to a gene. This CDR3 is 14 amino acids long. Germline loops: CDR1 SQVTM, CDR2 ANQGSEA. Written as DNA, the CDR3 is TGCAGCGTTTTGGACAGGGCTGGGGCCAACGTCCTGACTTTC. Amino acids: CSVLDRAGANVLTF.

The V call is TRBV6-6, the J call TRBJ2-7; 7 bases agree with TRBD1. The CDR3 covers 16 residues. The germline gives CDR1 MNHNY, CDR2 SVGAGI (reference sequence). After removal of 3 bases from V and 3 bases from J, the junction contained 11 bases not matched to a gene. The CDR3 here is CASSYGTVGALYEQYV. The CDR3 DNA is TGTGCCAGCAGTTATGGGACAGTCGGAGCACTCTACGAGCAGTACGTC.

The chain uses TRBV20-1 and TRBJ2-5; D perhaps matches TRBD1 (5 bases). The CDR3 contains 12 residues. V was shortened by 6 bases and J by 2 bases, with 10 bases between the two germline ends. CDR1 DFQATT and CDR2 SNEGSKA come from the germline V gene (reference sequence). The CDR3 spells CSASDRQETQYF. In nucleotides, the CDR3 is TGCAGTGCAAGTGACAGACAAGAGACCCAGTACTTC.

This chain joins TRBV6-4 and TRBJ1-5; TRBD1 agrees at 7 bases. V lost 5 bases to trimming and J lost 4 bases; unmatched junction nucleotides: 14. Looked up from germline, CDR1 is MRHNA and CDR2 is SNTAGT. This CDR3 is built from 17 residues. CDR3 sequence reads: CASSWLRTRGKNQPQHF. In nucleotides, the CDR3 is TGTGCCAGCAGTTGGTTACGTACCAGGGGGAAGAATCAGCCCCAGCATTTT.

V is TRBV3-1 (or the pseudogene TRBV3-2) and J is TRBJ2-5; tentatively, D is TRBD1 (6 bases). Between the trimmed V and J ends, which lost 3 bases and 5 bases, there was a span of 10 bases. CDR1 and CDR2 (germline): LGHDT, YNNKEL (reference sequence). This CDR3 comprises 13 residues. The CDR3 DNA is TGTGCCAGCAGCCATACAGGGTACGAGACCCAGTACTTC. Translated: CASSHTGYETQYF.

This clone appeared a few times. This chain joins TRBV24-1 and TRBJ2-7; TRBD2 matches 11 bases. Germline V gene lookup returns CDR1 KGHDR and CDR2 SFDVKD. V lost 3 bases and J lost 3; bases outside the gene matches: 9. The CDR3 runs 17 residues. The CDR3 here is CATSDETGTSGRYEQYF. DNA of the CDR3: TGTGCCACCAGTGATGAGACCGGGACTAGCGGACGCTACGAGCAGTACTTC.

The chain is built from TRBV2 and TRBJ2-7; no clear D gene. The CDR3 length is 12 residues. Germline loops: CDR1 SNHLY, CDR2 FYNNEI. V was clipped by 3 bases and J by 1 base, with 4 bases between them. CDR3 nucleotides: TGTGCCAGCAGTGAGGTTTCCTACGAGCAGTACTTC. Its translation is CASSEVSYEQYF.